The sequence of this T cell receptor beta chain was determined in a study of cytomegalovirus exposure and HLA in healthy donors (dated by TCRdb to 2015 to 2018). Turning to the overall study: In an earlier analysis of under 750 of the donors, 250 to 350 Gb of sequence data and approximately 100 million unique TCR beta sequences from 180 million or so T cells were reported. About 280 gigabases of sequencing data and around 80 million unique TCR sequences made up an early release that covered some 640 HLA-typed donors. Among the roughly 400 genotyped donors, more than 70% belonged to the genetic ancestry cluster associated with self-reported Caucasian donors. The study aimed to test whether signatures of past pathogen exposure could be identified by cataloging public T cell receptors. Using immunosequencing, the study profiled T cell repertoires from 500 to 800 subjects and related those repertoires to cytomegalovirus serostatus. A separate validation cohort of roughly 130 different subjects was used in addition to the approximately 640-subject first cohort. To predict cytomegalovirus infection status, the study brought together high-throughput TCR immunosequencing, statistical association of individual TCRs with disease status, and machine learning. A later analysis re-examined previously published TCR beta repertoires from around 670 donors and added high-resolution HLA genotyping to investigate patterns of TCR occurrence. Rather than using new phenotypic data, the later analysis identified candidate immune exposures from TCR beta sequences and from how often those sequences occurred across donors. An earlier analysis of several hundred of the donors applied high-throughput TCR beta sequencing to assess whether each TCR beta V gene segment acted as functional or pseudogenic. Alongside the repertoire data, information on donor age, sex, ethnicity and CMV serostatus was compiled. A later genetic analysis took genome-wide SNP genotypes for about 65% of the 666 donors and used that subset as a discovery cohort. All discovery cohort repertoires had been generated using a single sequencing platform. HLA typing covered class I and class II loci at four-digit resolution. The number of donors typed differed by locus, with about 629-640 for A, B, C, DRB1 and DQB1, 522 for DQA1, some 570 for DPA1, and some 440 for DPB1. Roughly five DR-DQ haplotypes were handled as single units for association and clustering because linkage in the cohort was strong. Across 300 to 400 genotyped donors of the cohort, an average of about 250,000 unique TCR beta nucleotide sequences per donor were sequenced, and about a sixth of those sequences were non-productive.

Concerning this clone: Its cognate antigen has yet to be identified. No much larger clonotype is one base removed from it; base qualities were not supplied.

The CDR3 spans 15 residues, from the cysteine through the phenylalanine. CDR3 DNA is the only sequence kept; it has 45 bases, read in frame from the first base. The germline V and J ends show losses of 5 bases and 2 bases respectively, and no gene match explains 6 bases of the junction. CDR1 SGHTA and CDR2 FQGNSA were looked up in the germline V gene. The cohort was made up of 666 healthy bone marrow donors. At the time of sampling, every cohort member was nominally healthy, though immune exposures that went unrecorded were likely present. The donor was CMV seronegative and was included in the group of over 300 seronegative cohort members. A peripheral blood sample was collected from each donor, and TCR beta sequencing was performed on peripheral blood mononuclear cells. The Qiagen DNeasy Blood Extraction Kit was used to extract genomic DNA from the blood cell samples. The paper as a whole reports these results and caveats: Compared with the approximately 720-donor mean, donors in an Asian-associated ancestry cluster had fewer N-insertions in productive TCRs, according to a later genetic analysis. A cluster of highly shared sequence variants was judged likely to be a technical artifact of the sequencing pipeline. A further reported finding was that TCR beta sequences accurately predicted the HLA-A and HLA-B alleles for most subjects in the first cohort. Specific HLA alleles were associated with 15,000 to 20,000 TCR beta sequences at a false discovery rate of 0.05 in a later analysis. The 87-base-pair reads could not distinguish some IMGT-functional V segments, including TRBV6-2 and TRBV6-3, so those segments were excluded. In an earlier analysis of fewer than 700 of the donors, most TCR beta V segments appeared in productive rearrangements about 90% or about 30% of the time, broadly matching IMGT annotations. Because HLA typing was unavailable for some donors at each locus, only the typed subset was used in association tests. A later analysis found that TCR association rates varied across HLA loci, with DRB1 alleles showing the most associated TCRs and HLA-C alleles the fewest. A later analysis found that HLA-associated TCR beta chains were more clonally expanded and had lower generation probabilities than equally common non-associated chains. When HLA alleles, especially DR and DQ, strongly co-occurred, TCR associations were difficult to assign to individual alleles. Linkage disequilibrium might explain the correlated functional status among segregating V segments, but an unknown experimental factor could not be ruled out. In this cohort, only TCR beta chains were sequenced, and detectable features were limited by the absence of alpha or paired-chain data. Several of the top co-occurrence clusters appeared to be linked to parvovirus B19, influenza, CMV and Epstein-Barr virus, according to a later analysis. The classifier was reported to diagnose cytomegalovirus status with high specificity and sensitivity in both the original cohort and the validation cohort. The study gave a list of 150 to 200 TCR beta chains associated with cytomegalovirus. Presence/absence analyses assumed roughly uniform sequencing depth across donors, an assumption that may not hold. Most TCR sequences were seen in very few donors, while some public TCRs were found in many individuals. In vitro tests confirmed that a few of the cytomegalovirus-associated TCR beta chains recognize cytomegalovirus antigens. An association between a missense DCLRE1C variant and V-gene and J-gene trimming of TCR beta chains was found in a later genetic analysis and replicated in an independent cohort. The authors suggested that the approach could potentially be extended to other disease states and immunological phenotypes. Because counts were too low, around 18 rarely observed V segments, including chromosome 9 orphons, were left out of the earlier analysis of approximately 500 of the donors. For the cohort, immune exposure information was limited to CMV serostatus. A later analysis found that most CMV-associated TCR beta chains appeared HLA-restricted, with HLA associations seemingly driven largely by CMV exposure.

Libraries were prepared through the immunoSEQ multiplex PCR assay. For the multiplex PCR, a mixture combining 60 forward primers for TCR Vbeta segments and 13 reverse primers for TCR Jbeta segments was used. Amplification of the CDR3 region of rearranged TCR beta genes was performed with a multiplex PCR assay on genomic DNA. The Illumina HiSeq System was used to sequence the amplified TCR beta libraries as 87-base-pair reads. Concerning the study's data processing: In a later analysis, 70 million to 95 million unique TCR beta chains were counted across the 650 to 750 repertoires, and roughly 10 million of these chains were shared by at least two donors. To remove PCR and sequencing errors, raw reads were error-corrected and collapsed into unique sequences using a nearest-neighbor algorithm that merged closely related sequences. V, D and J gene segments were assigned by aligning CDR3 sequences to IMGT reference sequences. For a sequence to be retained, a match of at least six nucleotides was required to both a V gene segment and a J gene segment. Rearrangements were classified as productive when the CDR3 lacked stop codons and remained in frame with V and J, and all other rearrangements were classified as non-productive. CDR3 was defined by IMGT convention, running from the second conserved V-encoded cysteine to the conserved J-encoded phenylalanine. The earlier analysis of about 590 of the donors excluded sequences that lacked an unambiguous match to a single V gene segment. An earlier analysis of several hundred of the donors called V segments functional above 56.7% productive rearrangements and segregating when the between-donor standard deviation exceeded 5%. To diagnose cytomegalovirus status from the catalog of TCR beta chain sequences, a statistical classification framework was built. In a later analysis, V and J genes were assigned by comparing TCR nucleotide sequences against IMGT/GENE-DB human TR gene sequences. A later analysis assigned CDR3 sequences and most-parsimonious VDJ recombination scenarios with the TCRdist pipeline. In a later analysis, each TCR beta chain was defined by its CDR3 amino acid sequence together with its V-gene family, and reads lacking a unique V-gene family were excluded. In a later analysis, several hundred highly shared, low-generation-probability nucleotide sequences were removed to address suspected cross-contamination and a sequencing artifact. In a later analysis, a clonal expansion index for each public chain was calculated from normalized within-repertoire ranks of inferred template counts. In a later analysis, generation probabilities were computed with a VDJ recombination model fitted to out-of-frame rearrangements, and the resulting probabilities were checked against IGoR. In a later analysis, TCR-TCR, TCR-HLA and TCR-CMV co-occurrence was scored with hypergeometric tests, and a repertoire-size bias correction was applied to TCR pairs. A later analysis estimated false discovery rates by permuting HLA or CMV assignments 20 times. In a later analysis, co-occurring TCRs were grouped using DBSCAN, and TCRdist sequence similarity was added for clustering within HLA-allele-positive subsets. Repertoires with fewer than 30,000 or more than 120,000 public chains, plus five repertoires with anomalous nucleotide sharing, were excluded from co-occurrence clustering. This immuneACCESS table, as held by TCRdb, lists in-frame sequences with V and J called but not all clones. Of the missing ones, under half trace to an unresolved V gene in checked studies; the others have no known cause. Clonal size and the V and J genes are those of that table, whereas D and trimming came from the DNA. Here the sample has fewer than 200,000 clones; about 80% occur a single time. Roughly 2% of the sample goes to the ten largest clones.

The sequencing input was PBMCs. Rearrangement joined TRBV7-2 to TRBJ2-1; 7 bases in the middle match TRBD1. The clonotype comes from a man in his forties in good health and CMV-seronegative. The sequenced DNA: TGTGCCAGCAGCGCTCGTCAGGGGGCCTACAATGAGCAGTTCTTC. Its coded protein is CASSARQGAYNEQFF.